This is a list of T cell receptor beta chains from one sample in a study of shared clonotypes between healthy human individuals. Sequenced by immunoSEQ multiplex PCR; TCRdb stores in-frame clones only, minus some. The sample includes over a million clones, 96% seen only once; the top ten take more than 0.9%. The source material was naive CD4+ T cells sorted from blood. These receptors were taken from a man in his thirties or forties in good health. CDR3s leave out the opening cysteine and the closing phenylalanine or tryptophan.

V gene	J gene	CDR3 protein
TRBV7-2	TRBJ1-1	ASRHRTGGEAF
TRBV11-2	TRBJ1-1	ASSLFIWDSEEAF
TRBV11-2	TRBJ2-1	ASSLGIPNYNEQF
TRBV5-4	TRBJ2-1	ASSQEAGINEQF
TRBV7-2	TRBJ2-1	ASSLYPGLAGVRNEQF
TRBV19	TRBJ1-5	ASSILYRVSNQPQH
TRBV18	TRBJ2-7	ASSPPVVGAMSYEQY
TRBV7-2	TRBJ2-7	ASSFGTYYEQY
TRBV7-2	TRBJ1-1	ASSWKQGGFTEAF
TRBV6-5	TRBJ2-3	ASSLLAGSSTDTQY
TRBV6-1	TRBJ1-2	ASSEALARDAT
TRBV28	TRBJ1-5	ASSFSLRQGRNQPQH
TRBV27	TRBJ2-3	ASSPWTYTDTQY
TRBV30	TRBJ1-1	AWSVSPRNTEAF
TRBV6-5	TRBJ1-1	ASSYSIGLRNTEAF
TRBV6-1	TRBJ1-2	ASSEVGRRVYGYT
TRBV7-2	TRBJ2-7	ASSSKIPTLAGGTYEQY
TRBV18	TRBJ2-3	ASSTTSTDTQY
TRBV27	TRBJ1-2	ASSLAVNYGYT
TRBV2	TRBJ2-1	ASSLDLYNEQF
TRBV28	TRBJ1-4	ASLAGATNEKLF
TRBV7-9	TRBJ2-1	ASSFSEQF
TRBV25-1	TRBJ1-2	ASSEAPTDYGYT
TRBV19	TRBJ2-1	ASSTAWSEQF
TRBV5-1	TRBJ2-7	ASSLAGGASYEQY
TRBV6-1	TRBJ2-1	ASSDWNEQF
TRBV5-4	TRBJ2-2	ASSLVSRPNTGELF
TRBV11-3	TRBJ2-1	ASSLLWAPPYNEQF
TRBV18	TRBJ2-7	ASSGGGAEQY
TRBV9	TRBJ1-1	ASSVGLRRDTEAF
TRBV30	TRBJ1-5	AWSRHSGLSHQPQH
TRBV18	TRBJ2-7	ASSPIAGTGDHEQY
TRBV13	TRBJ2-2	ASRGLRGNTGELF
TRBV11-3	TRBJ1-1	ASSLDGKISGTEAF
TRBV2	TRBJ2-3	ATGLAGVTDTQY
TRBV19	TRBJ2-1	ASMKSLSSYNEQF
TRBV9	TRBJ2-3	ASSVAGGISTDTQY
TRBV25-1	TRBJ1-1	ASSDRDIRMNTEAF
TRBV9	TRBJ2-4	ASSPRDFLAKNIQY
TRBV9	TRBJ2-1	ASSRDSEQF
TRBV28	TRBJ2-2	ASNTGQRTGELF
TRBV28	TRBJ2-4	ASSLVRAYSTSGLAKNIQY
TRBV30	TRBJ1-5	AWSMGPRGIQPQH
TRBV18	TRBJ2-1	ASSPKTSGRNEQF
TRBV7-9	TRBJ1-1	ASRPDSANTEAF
TRBV5-4	TRBJ1-1	ASSSGRGGFTEAF
TRBV7-8	TRBJ2-1	ASSASPSGIRESYNEQF
TRBV27	TRBJ2-2	ASKGVAPTGELF
TRBV10-3	TRBJ1-5	ASRTGTASNQPQH
TRBV9	TRBJ1-3	ASSGYGSSGNTIY
TRBV5-5	TRBJ2-7	ASSLARVYEQY
TRBV29-1	TRBJ1-4	SVATGAANEKLF
TRBV6-1	TRBJ2-1	ASSELPGQGRNEQF
TRBV30	TRBJ1-5	AWRQGIDQPQH
TRBV6-1	TRBJ1-3	ASGTGVGNTIY
TRBV25-1	TRBJ2-5	ASSVPGPRETQY
TRBV5-1	TRBJ1-2	ASYGTDYGYT
TRBV18	TRBJ2-1	ASSPQRGDEQF
TRBV6-5	TRBJ2-7	ASRLAGSSEQY
TRBV5-4	TRBJ2-7	ASSLGQGRYEQY